This TCR beta chain is from a study of PD-L1 blockade in urothelial cancer. Time point noted: pretreatment peripheral blood. Patients were living with locally advanced or metastatic urothelial carcinoma. The germline gives CDR1 SEHNR, CDR2 FQNEAQ (reference sequence). The CDR3 totals 15 residues. The junction had 5 bases not matched to a gene; V was cut back by 5 bases and J by 1 base. The assay was immunoSEQ multiplex PCR, and TCRdb's table has in-frame clones only and misses some. The sample has around 100,000 clones; over 75% are singletons. This material consisted of PBMCs, taken around atezolizumab (anti-PD-L1) treatment. The chain employs TRBV7-9 and TRBJ2-7; TRBD1 agrees at 10 bases. The source of this sequence is a man in his 60s with urothelial cancer. The CDR3 is CASSPRTGGSYEQYF. The CDR3, as DNA: TGTGCCAGCAGCCCGCGGACAGGGGGATCCTACGAGCAGTACTTC.